These 21 T cell receptor beta chains were sequenced from one sample in a study of shared clonotypes between healthy human individuals. Produced via immunoSEQ multiplex PCR; TCRdb's table is partial and in-frame only. The data contain some 1 million clones, about 75% of them singletons. The sequenced material came from memory CD4+ T cells sorted from blood. Stated subset: CD45RA-negative fraction. These receptors came from a man aged 18 to 29 in good health.

This rearrangement joins TRBV7-3 to TRBJ2-3, with 10 bases fitting TRBD2. The CDR3 totals 16 residues. Germline assignment: CDR1 SGHTA and CDR2 FQGTGA. V was pared by 1 base and J by 1 base, with 2 bases of the junction left unmatched. The CDR3: CASSLISGGGTDTQYF. The CDR3 DNA is TGTGCCAGCAGCTTAATAAGCGGGGGGGGCACAGATACGCAGTATTTT.

V and J are TRBV5-1 and TRBJ1-1, with D possibly TRBD1 on 6 matching bases. CDR1 is SGHRS, CDR2 YFSETQ, per germline. V lost 7 bases and J 0 bases, leaving 10 bases between the germline ends. There are 13 residues in the CDR3. The chain's CDR3 is CASGDILNTEAFF. DNA of the CDR3: TGCGCCAGCGGGGACATATTGAACACTGAAGCTTTCTTT. Full variable domain (rest looked up from reference TRBV5-1 and TRBJ1-1): KAGVTQTPRYLIKTRGQQVTLSCSPISGHRSVSWYQQTPGQGLQFLFEYFSETQRNKGNFPGRFSGRQFSNSRSEMNVSTLELGDSALYLCASGDILNTEAFFGQGTRLTVV.

The chain has TRBV27 and TRBJ1-5; D is unresolved. Between the trimmed V and J ends, which lost 6 bases and 1 base, there was a span of 16 bases. Germline values: CDR1 MNHEY, CDR2 SMNVEV (reference sequence). The CDR3 totals 16 residues. This chain's CDR3 is CASSFRVGGSNQPQHF. As DNA, the CDR3 is TGTGCCAGCAGCTTTCGGGTGGGAGGGAGCAATCAGCCCCAGCATTTT.

J is TRBJ1-1 and V is TRBV10-1; D gene ambiguous. Germline V CDR1 and CDR2: WNHNN, SYGVQD (reference sequence). The V and J ends lost 6 bases and 1 base respectively, with 12 bases between them. This CDR3 contains 14 residues. This CDR3 is CASSPQRANTEAFF. CDR3 in DNA: TGCGCCAGCAGCCCTCAACGGGCGAACACTGAAGCTTTCTTT.

V usage is TRBV7-9 and J usage is TRBJ1-1, with 7 bases lining up with TRBD1. Germline lookup yields CDR1 SEHNR and CDR2 FQNEAQ (reference sequence). CDR3 length equals 15 residues. Trimming took 3 bases from V and 1 from J; bases not matched to a gene: 5. In DNA form, the CDR3 reads TGTGCCAGCAGCTTTCGGACAGGACCGAACACTGAAGCTTTCTTT. Translation gives CASSFRTGPNTEAFF.

The V call is TRBV6-4, the J call TRBJ2-1, with D possibly TRBD2 on 6 matching bases. CDR1 and CDR2 (germline): MRHNA, SNTAGT. The CDR3 spans 16 residues. V lost 7 bases, J lost 5 bases, and 21 bases lay in between. CDR3 sequence reads: CASTHKPGLANNEQFF. The CDR3, as DNA: TGTGCCAGCACCCACAAACCGGGACTTGCAAACAATGAGCAGTTCTTC.

The V gene is TRBV5-4, the J gene TRBJ2-3, with 10 bases fitting TRBD2. The CDR3 has 15 amino acids. V dropped 1 base and J dropped 5; count of bases not matched to a gene: 4. CDR1 and CDR2 (germline): SGHNT, YYREEE (reference sequence). This CDR3 is CASSLPQRGGDTQYF. The CDR3 bases are TGTGCCAGCAGCTTGCCCCAGCGGGGGGGAGATACGCAGTATTTT.

This clone was found a few times. The V call is TRBV18, the J call TRBJ2-2; TRBD1 aligns across 8 bases. Germline lookup yields CDR1 KGHSH and CDR2 LQKENI. The CDR3 spans 14 residues. V shed 3 bases, J shed 6 bases, and the junction held 3 bases outside the gene matches. The DNA of the CDR3 is TGTGCCAGCTCACCGGACAGGGCGGCCGGGGAGCTGTTTTTT. Its protein is CASSPDRAAGELFF.

The genes are TRBV30 and TRBJ2-7; D gene uncertain. Trimming cost V 1 base and J 6 bases, with 7 bases left between them. CDR3 size: 11 residues. Germline V CDR1 and CDR2: GTSNPN, SVGIG (reference sequence). The CDR3 DNA sequence: TGTGCCTGGAGTGAATTGGGCGAGCAGTACTTC. Protein: CAWSELGEQYF.

Only one count was recorded for this clone. The chain recombines TRBV9 with TRBJ1-5; D is unresolved. The V end was cut by 0 bases, the J end by 5 bases, with 9 bases between. CDR3 length equals 14 residues. Germline V gene lookup returns CDR1 SGDLS and CDR2 YYNGEE. The CDR3 spells CASSVDGGHQPQHF. In DNA, the CDR3 is TGTGCCAGCAGCGTAGATGGCGGGCATCAGCCCCAGCATTTT.

To note about this clone: Other DNA sequences in the same sample also yield this CDR3. This chain joins TRBV5-4 and TRBJ2-3; 10 positions agree with TRBD1. The V and J ends lost 5 bases and 3 bases, in that order; junction bases with no gene match: 3. Germline V gene data show CDR1 as SGHNT and CDR2 as YYREEE (reference sequence). CDR3 length equals 14 residues. CDR3 protein: CASSWDRGTDTQYF. The CDR3 DNA reads as TGTGCCAGCAGTTGGGACAGGGGTACAGATACGCAGTATTTT. Drawing the rest from reference TRBV5-4 and TRBJ2-3, the complete variable domain is ETGVTQSPTHLIKTRGQQVTLRCSSQSGHNTVSWYQQALGQGPQFIFQYYREEENGRGNFPPRFSGLQFPNYSSELNVNALELDDSALYLCASSWDRGTDTQYFGPGTRLTVL.

The chain has TRBV7-2 and TRBJ2-3, with no clear D. Trimming took 5 bases from V and 3 from J, leaving 6 bases between them. The CDR3 loop spans 12 amino acids. The germline V gene encodes CDR1 SGHTA and CDR2 FQGNSA. This CDR3 is CASSPKTDTQYF. CDR3 in DNA: TGTGCCAGCAGCCCCAAGACAGATACGCAGTATTTT.

This chain connects TRBV30 to TRBJ2-3; 8 bases match TRBD1. The CDR3 is 13 residues long. Germline V gene sequence: CDR1 GTSNPN, CDR2 SVGIG (reference sequence). The V and J ends lost 8 bases and 0 bases, in that order; junction bases with no gene match: 4. CDR3 amino acids: CAADRDSTDTQYF. Written as DNA, the CDR3 is TGTGCCGCGGACAGGGATAGCACAGATACGCAGTATTTT.

This chain uses TRBV6-5 with TRBJ2-3, with unresolved D. Germline values: CDR1 MNHEY, CDR2 SVGAGI. CDR3 length: 13 residues. V lost 0 bases and J 11 bases, leaving 12 bases between the germline ends. The CDR3 nucleotides are TGTGCCAGCAGTTACTCGACGGCCAGGTGGCAGTATTTT. It encodes CASSYSTARWQYF.

This chain uses TRBV7-2 with TRBJ2-5; TRBD1 or TRBD2 may be the D gene (5 bases each). V lost 5 bases and J lost 5, with 15 bases in between. Germline lookup yields CDR1 SGHTA and CDR2 FQGNSA. This CDR3 has 14 residues. The CDR3 protein is CASSPGAWGETQYF. The CDR3, as DNA: TGTGCCAGCAGCCCCGGGGCTTGGGGGGAGACCCAGTACTTC.

This chain connects TRBV19 to TRBJ2-7; TRBD1 matches 9 bases. Germline loops: CDR1 LNHDA, CDR2 SQIVND (reference sequence). The V segment lost 1 base and the J segment 2 bases; nucleotides outside the gene matches: 6. CDR3 size: 16 residues. The CDR3 reads CASSIVGTGNAYEQYF. The DNA of the CDR3 is TGTGCCAGTAGTATAGTAGGGACAGGGAACGCCTACGAGCAGTACTTC. Variable domain in full (rest from reference TRBV19 and TRBJ2-7): DGGITQSPKYLFRKEGQNVTLSCEQNLNHDAMYWYRQDPGQGLRLIYYSQIVNDFQKGDIAEGYSVSREKKESFPLTVTSAQKNPTAFYLCASSIVGTGNAYEQYFGPGTRLTVT.

As for this clone: At one end the junction does not follow the germline gene, possibly because of a read error. The V call is TRBV7-7, the J call TRBJ2-7, with 7 bases lining up with TRBD2. The length of the CDR3 is 15 residues. CDR1 and CDR2 (germline): SSHAT, FNYEAQ (reference sequence). In DNA, the CDR3 is TGTGCTAGCAGCTTAGGCTCCGGGGGGACCTACGAGCAGTACTTC. It translates to CASSLGSGGTYEQYF.

The V call is TRBV19, the J call TRBJ1-5; 8 bases match TRBD1. This CDR3 contains 15 residues. CDR1 LNHDA and CDR2 SQIVND come from the germline V gene (reference sequence). The V gene end was trimmed by 4 bases and the J gene end by 7 bases; junction bases not matched to a gene: 9. In DNA, the CDR3 is TGTGCCAGTAGTACCTCAGGGGGCGGCGGACAGCCCCAGCATTTT. Translating gives CASSTSGGGGQPQHF. Full variable domain (rest looked up from reference TRBV19 and TRBJ1-5): DGGITQSPKYLFRKEGQNVTLSCEQNLNHDAMYWYRQDPGQGLRLIYYSQIVNDFQKGDIAEGYSVSREKKESFPLTVTSAQKNPTAFYLCASSTSGGGGQPQHFGDGTRLSIL.

This clone was found many times. This rearrangement joins TRBV25-1 to TRBJ2-7; D is possibly TRBD1 or TRBD2 (5 bases each). This CDR3 region has 17 residues. Per germline, CDR1 MGHDK and CDR2 SYGVNS. Between the trimmed V and J ends, which lost 4 bases and 3 bases, there was a span of 22 bases. CDR3 coding DNA: TGTGCCAGCAGTGGAATAACCGGCAAACGGGGACGCTACGAGCAGTACTTC. It specifies CASSGITGKRGRYEQYF.

This clone is a singleton in its sample. The chain has TRBV29-1 and TRBJ2-1; the D gene is possibly TRBD2 (5 bases). V shed 8 bases and J shed 7 bases, with 12 bases lying between them. This CDR3 contains 11 residues. CDR1 SQVTM and CDR2 ANQGSEA come from the germline V gene. CDR3 bases: TGCAGCACCAAATCGGGGAATGAGCAGTTCTTC. It specifies CSTKSGNEQFF.

The chain links TRBV5-6 to TRBJ1-5; D is ambiguous. The CDR3 is 15 amino acids. The ends were cut back, 5 bases at V and 0 bases at J, with 12 bases in the middle. CDR1 and CDR2 (germline): SGHDT, YYEEEE. CDR3 in amino acids: CASSTGLYSNQPQHF. The DNA of the CDR3 is TGTGCCAGCAGTACCGGGCTCTATAGCAATCAGCCCCAGCATTTT.